This is a list of T cell receptor beta chains from one sample in a study of shared clonotypes between healthy human individuals. Profiling relied on immunoSEQ multiplex PCR, and the TCRdb table lists in-frame clones only, not all of them. The table records about 1,900,000 clones, around 96% of them present only once. The sequencing sample was made of naive CD8+ T cells sorted from blood. The receptors derive from a man in his late teens or twenties in good health. CDR3s include the opening cysteine and the closing phenylalanine or tryptophan. The D gene is left open where the match is weak. Not all rows give a size; the values are once, few, many and, for expanded clones, a class.

>TRBV4-1|few|-|TRBJ1-1
TGCGCCAGCAGCCGGGAATATGGAGTCGAAGCTTTCTTT
CASSREYGVEAFF
>TRBV29-1|-|TRBD2|TRBJ2-7
TGCAGCCCGGCCGGGACTAGCGGGACATACGAGCAGTACTTC
CSPAGTSGTYEQYF
>TRBV5-6|once|TRBD1|TRBJ1-2
TGTGCCAGCAGCTACGACAGGGGCTATGGCTACACCTTC
CASSYDRGYGYTF
>TRBV7-9|-|-|TRBJ2-7
TGTGCCAGCAGCCCCTTTGGCTACGAGCAGTACTTC
CASSPFGYEQYF
>TRBV28|-|TRBD1|TRBJ1-1
TGTGCCAGCAGTTTGAGGACAGGGGGCGAAGCTTTCTTT
CASSLRTGGEAFF
>TRBV6-1|-|-|TRBJ1-2
TGTGCCAGCAGTGAAATACGTACAGGAGTCTATGGCTACACCTTC
CASSEIRTGVYGYTF
>TRBV4-2|-|-|TRBJ2-7
TGTGCCAGCAGCCAAGAAGACAGCTCCTACGAGCAGTACTTC
CASSQEDSSYEQYF
>TRBV4-1|-|-|TRBJ1-1
TGCGCCAGCAGCCAAGGGGGCGGTAGCGGAACTGAAGCTTTCTTT
CASSQGGGSGTEAFF
>TRBV28|-|-|TRBJ2-7
TGTGCCAGCAGCCAACCCTCCTACGAGCAGTACTTC
CASSQPSYEQYF
>TRBV4-3|-|-|TRBJ2-1
TGCGCCAGCAGTCCTTCCGGGAGTGGGTATGAGCAGTTCTTC
CASSPSGSGYEQFF
>TRBV5-6|-|-|TRBJ2-5
TGTGCCAGCAGCAATCTCCCGGGGCAGAAGGAGACCCAGTACTTC
CASSNLPGQKETQYF
>TRBV9|-|TRBD2|TRBJ2-5
TGTGCCAGCAGCATTCACGGGACTAGCGGGGGGGCCCGAGAGACCCAGTACTTC
CASSIHGTSGGARETQYF
>TRBV6-5|-|-|TRBJ2-2
TGTGCCAGCAGTTACGTCCCGCAAGTCGGGGAGCTGTTTTTT
CASSYVPQVGELFF
>TRBV7-6|-|-|TRBJ2-2
TGTGCCAGCAGCTGGAGTATCACCGGGGAGCTGTTTTTT
CASSWSITGELFF